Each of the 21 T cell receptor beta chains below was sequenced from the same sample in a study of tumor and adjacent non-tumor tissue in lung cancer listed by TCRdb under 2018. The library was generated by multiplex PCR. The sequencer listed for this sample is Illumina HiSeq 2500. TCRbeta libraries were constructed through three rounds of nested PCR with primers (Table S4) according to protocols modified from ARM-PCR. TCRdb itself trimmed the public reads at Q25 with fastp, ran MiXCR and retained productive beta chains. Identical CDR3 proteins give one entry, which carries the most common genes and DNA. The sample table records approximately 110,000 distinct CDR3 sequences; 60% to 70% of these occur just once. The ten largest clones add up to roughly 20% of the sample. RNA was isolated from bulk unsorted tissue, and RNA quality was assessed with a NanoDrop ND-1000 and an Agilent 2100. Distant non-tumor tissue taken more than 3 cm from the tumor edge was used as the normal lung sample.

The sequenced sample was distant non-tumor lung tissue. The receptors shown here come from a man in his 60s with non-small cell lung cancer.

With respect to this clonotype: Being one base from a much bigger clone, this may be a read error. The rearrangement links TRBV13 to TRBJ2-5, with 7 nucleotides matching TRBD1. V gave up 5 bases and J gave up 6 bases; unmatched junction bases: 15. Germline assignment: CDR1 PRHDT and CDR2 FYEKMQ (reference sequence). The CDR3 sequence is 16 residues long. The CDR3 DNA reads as TGTGCCAGCAGCGAACAGGGGAGTGATGGGTTTAAGACCCAGTACTTC. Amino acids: CASSEQGSDGFKTQYF.

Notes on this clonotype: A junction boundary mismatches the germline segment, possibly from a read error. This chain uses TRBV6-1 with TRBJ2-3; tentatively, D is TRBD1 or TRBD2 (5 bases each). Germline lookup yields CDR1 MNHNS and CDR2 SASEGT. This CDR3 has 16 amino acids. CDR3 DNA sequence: TGTGCCAGCAGTCGTGGGACGCAGGGCTCCACAGATAGGCAGTATTTT. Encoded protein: CASSRGTQGSTDRQYF.

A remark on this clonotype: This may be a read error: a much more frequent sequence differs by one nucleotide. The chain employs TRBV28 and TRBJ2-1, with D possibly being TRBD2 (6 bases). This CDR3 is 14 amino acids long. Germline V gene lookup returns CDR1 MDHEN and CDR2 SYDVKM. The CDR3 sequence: CASTGGTKNNEHFF. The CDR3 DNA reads TGTGCCAGCACGGGCGGGACCAAGAACAATGAGCACTTCTTC.

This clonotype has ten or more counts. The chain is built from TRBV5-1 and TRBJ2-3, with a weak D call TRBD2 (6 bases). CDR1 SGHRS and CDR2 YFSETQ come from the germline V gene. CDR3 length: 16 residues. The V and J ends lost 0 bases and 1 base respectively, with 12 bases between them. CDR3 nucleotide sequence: TGCGCCAGCAGCTTGGATTTGCCTAGCGGCACAGATACGCAGTATTTT. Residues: CASSLDLPSGTDTQYF.

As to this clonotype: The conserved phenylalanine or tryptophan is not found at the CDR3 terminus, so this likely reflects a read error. CDR3 amino acids: CASSTGTSGRGNEQFL. The CDR3 region has the DNA TGTGCCAGCAGCACCGGGACTAGCGGGAGGGGGAATGAGCAGTTCCTC. The chain couples TRBV6-1 to TRBJ2-1, with 16 positions matching TRBD2. The V segment lost 6 bases and the J segment 7 bases; nucleotides outside the gene matches: 6. CDR3 length: 16 amino acids. The germline gives CDR1 MNHNS, CDR2 SASEGT.

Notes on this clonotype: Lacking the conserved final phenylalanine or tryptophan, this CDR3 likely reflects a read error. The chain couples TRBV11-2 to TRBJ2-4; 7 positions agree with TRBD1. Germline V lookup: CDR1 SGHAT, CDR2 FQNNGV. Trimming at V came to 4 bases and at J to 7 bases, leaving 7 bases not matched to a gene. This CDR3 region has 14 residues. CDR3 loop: CASSSETGVNIQYL. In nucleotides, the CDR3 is TGTGCCAGCAGCTCAGAAACAGGGGTGAACATTCAGTACCTC.

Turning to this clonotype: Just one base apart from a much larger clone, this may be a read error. In DNA, the CDR3 is TGCACCAGCAGCTTGGTGGGAACAGATACGCAGTATTTT. Residues: CTSSLVGTDTQYF. The rearrangement uses TRBV5-1 and TRBJ2-3; no definite D call. The CDR3 runs 13 residues. The V gene's germline CDR1 is SGHRS and CDR2 YFSETQ.

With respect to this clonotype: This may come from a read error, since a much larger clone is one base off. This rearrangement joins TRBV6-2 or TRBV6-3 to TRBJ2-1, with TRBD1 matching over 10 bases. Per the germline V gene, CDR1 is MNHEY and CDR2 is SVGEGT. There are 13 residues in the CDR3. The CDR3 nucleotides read TGTGCCAGCACCAAGACAGGGGGCGTTGAGCGGTTCTTC. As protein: CASTKTGGVERFF.

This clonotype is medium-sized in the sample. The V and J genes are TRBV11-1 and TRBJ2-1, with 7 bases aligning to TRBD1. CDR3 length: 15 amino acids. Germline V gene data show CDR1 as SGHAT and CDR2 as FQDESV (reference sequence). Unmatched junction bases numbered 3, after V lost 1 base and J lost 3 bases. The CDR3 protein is CASSLVAGGYNEQFF. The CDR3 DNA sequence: TGTGCCAGCAGCTTAGTTGCAGGGGGCTACAATGAGCAGTTCTTC.

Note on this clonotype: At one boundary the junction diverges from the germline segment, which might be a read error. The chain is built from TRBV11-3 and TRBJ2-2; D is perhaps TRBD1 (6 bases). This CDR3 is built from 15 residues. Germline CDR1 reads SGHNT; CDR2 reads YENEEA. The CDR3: CANSPTTGGTGELFF. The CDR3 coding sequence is TGTGCCAACAGCCCGACGACAGGTGGCACCGGAGAGCTGTTTTTC. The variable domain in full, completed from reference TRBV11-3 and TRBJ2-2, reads EAGVVQSPRYKIIEKKQPVAFWCNPISGHNTLYWYLQNLGQGPELLIRYENEEAVDDSQLPKDRFSAERLKGVDSTLKIQPAELGDSAVYLCANSPTTGGTGELFFGEGSRLTVL.

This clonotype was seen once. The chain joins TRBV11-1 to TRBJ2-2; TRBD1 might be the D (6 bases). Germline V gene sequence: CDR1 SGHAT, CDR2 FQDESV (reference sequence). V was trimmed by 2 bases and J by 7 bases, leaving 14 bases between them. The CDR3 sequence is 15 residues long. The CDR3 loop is CASSLIGRGLGELFF. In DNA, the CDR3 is TGTGCCAGCAGCTTAATAGGCAGGGGCCTCGGGGAGCTGTTTTTT.

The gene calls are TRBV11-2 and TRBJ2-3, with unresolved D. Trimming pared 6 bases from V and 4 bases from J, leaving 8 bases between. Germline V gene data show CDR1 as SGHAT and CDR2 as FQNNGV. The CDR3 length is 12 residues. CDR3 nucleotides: TGTGCCAGCAGGAGAGGTTCAGATACGCAGTATTTT. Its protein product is CASRRGSDTQYF.

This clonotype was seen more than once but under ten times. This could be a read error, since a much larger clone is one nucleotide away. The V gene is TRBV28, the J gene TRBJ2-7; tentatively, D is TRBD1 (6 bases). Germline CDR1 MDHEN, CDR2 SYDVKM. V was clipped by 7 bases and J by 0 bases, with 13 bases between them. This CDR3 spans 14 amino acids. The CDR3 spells CASTYREFSYEQYF. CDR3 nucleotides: TGTGCCAGCACTTACAGGGAATTCTCCTACGAGCAGTACTTC.

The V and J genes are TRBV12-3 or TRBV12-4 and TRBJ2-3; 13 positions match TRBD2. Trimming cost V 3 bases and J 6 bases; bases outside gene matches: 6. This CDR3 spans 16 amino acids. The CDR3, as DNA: TGTGCCAGCAGTTTCGGGACTAGCGGGGCCTGTGATACGCAGTATTTT. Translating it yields CASSFGTSGACDTQYF.

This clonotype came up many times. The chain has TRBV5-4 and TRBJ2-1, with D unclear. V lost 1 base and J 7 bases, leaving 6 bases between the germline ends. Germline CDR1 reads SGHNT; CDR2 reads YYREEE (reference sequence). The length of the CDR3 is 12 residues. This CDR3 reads CASSLMGNEQFF. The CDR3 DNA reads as TGTGCCAGCAGCTTGATGGGGAATGAGCAGTTCTTC.

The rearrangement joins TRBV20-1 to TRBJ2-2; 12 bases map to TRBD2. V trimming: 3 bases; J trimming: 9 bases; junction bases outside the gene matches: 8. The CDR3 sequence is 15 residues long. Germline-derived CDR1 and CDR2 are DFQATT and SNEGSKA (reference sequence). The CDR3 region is CSARKTSGSAWELFF. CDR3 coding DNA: TGCAGTGCTAGGAAGACTAGCGGGAGTGCCTGGGAGCTGTTTTTT.

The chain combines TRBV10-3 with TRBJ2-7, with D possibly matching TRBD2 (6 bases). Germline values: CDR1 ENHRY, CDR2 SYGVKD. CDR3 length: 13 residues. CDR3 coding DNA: TGTGCCACCAGTCAGGGTTCGGGGAGGGAGCAGTACGTC. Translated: CATSQGSGREQYV.

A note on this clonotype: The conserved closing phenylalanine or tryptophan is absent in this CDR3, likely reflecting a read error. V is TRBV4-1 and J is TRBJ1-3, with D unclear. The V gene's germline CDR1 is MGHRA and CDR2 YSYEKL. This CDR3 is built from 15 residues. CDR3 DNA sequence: TGCGCCAACAGCCAACCCTCAGAGATTGGAAACACAATATATCTT. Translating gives CANSQPSEIGNTIYL.

The chain's CDR3 is CASMRSSCTQYF. CDR3 nucleotide sequence: TGCGCCAGCATGAGGTCATCGTGTACGCAGTATTTT. J is TRBJ2-3 and V is TRBV5-1; D unclear. Germline assignment: CDR1 SGHRS and CDR2 YFSETQ. The CDR3 runs 12 residues. Trimming removed 6 bases from V and 8 bases from J, with 13 bases in between.

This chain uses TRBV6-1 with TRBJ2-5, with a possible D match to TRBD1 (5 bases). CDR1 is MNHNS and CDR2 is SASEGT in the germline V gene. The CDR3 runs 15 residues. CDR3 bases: TGTGCTAACAGGCTCCCCTCGACGGGTCTGGAGACCCAGTACTTC. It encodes CANRLPSTGLETQYF.

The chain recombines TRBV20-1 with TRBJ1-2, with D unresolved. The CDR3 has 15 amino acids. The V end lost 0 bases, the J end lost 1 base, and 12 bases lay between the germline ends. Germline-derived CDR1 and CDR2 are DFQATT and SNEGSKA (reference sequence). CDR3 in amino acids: CSARESSTFNYGYTF. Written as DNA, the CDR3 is TGCAGTGCTAGAGAATCGAGCACCTTTAACTATGGCTACACCTTC.